A single sample gave rise to the 25 T cell receptor beta chains below, sequenced in a study of molecular identifiers for immune sequencing clone quantification. TCRdb used MiXCR to reprocess the PCR reads, holding one entry per CDR3 protein. The data contain about 640,000 distinct CDR3 sequences, about 20% of them singletons. Material for sequencing was naive CD8+ T cells from blood, with Jurkat cell RNA spiked in. Subset meaning: FACS-sorted CD8+CD4-CCR7+CD45RA+ naive T cells. The receptor set was obtained from a human donor in good health. Some libraries in this study had Jurkat cell RNA spiked in.

This clonotype was found many times. This chain links TRBV29-1 with TRBJ2-5, with D uncertain. The ends were cut back, 4 bases at V and 5 bases at J, with 17 bases in the middle. CDR1 SQVTM and CDR2 ANQGSEA come from the germline V gene. The CDR3 contains 14 residues. DNA of the CDR3: TGCAGCGTTGCCCCGGATCAGCTTCAGGAGACCCAGTACTTC. Amino acid sequence: CSVAPDQLQETQYF.

This clonotype was recorded a few times. CDR3 coding DNA: TGTGCCAGCAGCGACAGGGGGGTTACCGGGGAGCTGTTTTTT. Protein sequence: CASSDRGVTGELFF. The genes are TRBV12-3 or TRBV12-4 and TRBJ2-2; TRBD1 agrees at 9 bases. V lost 6 bases and J lost 5; bases outside the gene matches: 4. This CDR3 region has 14 residues.

Only a few counts were recorded for this clonotype. This sequence joins TRBV6-2 or TRBV6-3 and TRBJ1-5; D is ambiguous. This CDR3 contains 15 residues. V lost 6 bases and J lost 0, with 12 bases in between. Germline V CDR1 and CDR2: MNHEY, SVGEGT. As DNA, the CDR3 is TGTGCCAGCAGCCACCTTGGTGTTAGCAATCAGCCCCAGCATTTT. Translating gives CASSHLGVSNQPQHF.

This clonotype was seen a handful of times. In DNA, the CDR3 is TGTGCCAGCAGCGACAGGTCGACAGGGGGCAATGAGCAGTTCTTC. It translates to CASSDRSTGGNEQFF. The chain joins TRBV7-6 to TRBJ2-1, with 9 bases that match TRBD1. Germline-derived CDR1 and CDR2 are SGHVS and FNYEAQ. The CDR3 has 15 amino acids. After removal of 5 bases from V and 6 bases from J, the junction contained 8 bases not matched to a gene.

This clonotype was seen ten or more times. The V and J genes are TRBV7-9 and TRBJ1-2, with 9 bases matching TRBD1. Unmatched junction bases numbered 21, after V lost 5 bases and J lost 11 bases. Germline CDR1 and CDR2: SEHNR and FQNEAQ (reference sequence). CDR3 length: 17 residues. DNA of the CDR3: TGTGCCAGCAGCCCTCCGGTCGGCGGGACAGGGTCTTTTGGTTACACCTTC. Protein: CASSPPVGGTGSFGYTF.

Many counts were recorded for this clonotype. In DNA form, the CDR3 reads TGTGCCAGCAGTGGGCAGAACCAAGAGACCCAGTACTTC. It is translated as CASSGQNQETQYF. The V gene is TRBV2, the J gene TRBJ2-5; D is undetermined. The CDR3 has 13 amino acids. CDR1 is SNHLY and CDR2 is FYNNEI in the germline V gene. V was clipped by 4 bases and J by 0 bases, with 6 bases between them.

This clonotype was counted a few times. A clone one base away is much larger, so this may be a read error. The chain joins TRBV29-1 to TRBJ2-7; 7 bases are shared with TRBD1. The CDR3 has 15 amino acids. CDR1 and CDR2 (germline): SQVTM, ANQGSEA. CDR3 DNA sequence: TGCAGCGGTAATATACCGGGACAGAGGGGCTACGAGCAGCACTTC. Its protein is CSGNIPGQRGYEQHF.

This clonotype was detected many times. The genes are TRBV30 and TRBJ1-1, with 9 nucleotides matching TRBD1. V shed 6 bases, J shed 7 bases, and the junction held 6 bases outside the gene matches. Germline V lookup: CDR1 GTSNPN, CDR2 SVGIG (reference sequence). This CDR3 comprises 12 residues. The CDR3 loop reads CACRDRVDEAFF. Here the CDR3 DNA reads TGTGCCTGCCGGGACAGGGTGGATGAAGCTTTCTTT.

J is TRBJ2-1 and V is TRBV27; D is unresolved. This CDR3 has 15 amino acids. Germline V gene sequence: CDR1 MNHEY, CDR2 SMNVEV (reference sequence). V was clipped by 5 bases and J by 0 bases, with 11 bases between them. CDR3 residues: CASSTHLSSYNEQFF. DNA of the CDR3: TGTGCCAGCAGTACCCACCTGAGCTCCTACAATGAGCAGTTCTTC.

A remark on this clonotype: A read error is possible here, since a much larger clone lies one base away. This sequence joins TRBV6-5 and TRBJ2-1, with D possibly being TRBD2 (5 bases). The V gene lost 2 bases and the J gene lost 10 bases, with 12 bases spanning the gap. The germline V gene encodes CDR1 MNHEY and CDR2 SVGAGI. The CDR3 length is 13 residues. Written as DNA, the CDR3 is TGTGCCAGCAGTTACCACCCAGAGGGAGAGCAGTTCTTC. Protein sequence: CASSYHPEGEQFF.

In regard to this clonotype: This may come from a read error, since a much larger clone is one base off. This sequence joins TRBV7-2 and TRBJ1-1, with D unclear. Germline V gives CDR1 SGHTA, CDR2 FQGNSA. This CDR3 region has 13 residues. CDR3 nucleotide sequence: TGTGTCAGCAGCTTATCGTTGCGGACTGAAGCTTTCTTT. Its protein is CVSSLSLRTEAFF.

This clonotype has a count of ten or more. V usage is TRBV12-3 or TRBV12-4 and J usage is TRBJ1-1; 7 nucleotides align to TRBD1. This CDR3 spans 12 amino acids. With V trimmed by 5 bases and J by 8 bases, 5 bases remained unmatched. The CDR3 bases are TGTGCCAGCAGTCCTGACAGGGTCGAAGCTTTCTTT. It encodes CASSPDRVEAFF.

This clonotype came up many times. The V and J genes are TRBV20-1 and TRBJ1-1, with D possibly being TRBD1 (6 bases). CDR1 is DFQATT, CDR2 SNEGSKA, per germline (reference sequence). The V and J ends lost 0 bases and 0 bases respectively, with 17 bases between them. The CDR3 spans 17 residues. The CDR3 sequence is CSAREPLTQGMNTEAFF. DNA for the CDR3: TGCAGTGCTAGAGAGCCTTTAACACAGGGAATGAACACTGAAGCTTTCTTT.

Many counts were recorded for this clonotype. V and J are TRBV27 and TRBJ2-5, with D hard to call. The CDR3 totals 13 residues. Germline loops: CDR1 MNHEY, CDR2 SMNVEV (reference sequence). Trimming shortened V by 2 bases and J by 6 bases, and 10 bases separated the two germline ends. The CDR3 nucleotides are TGTGCCAGCAGTTTAAAGGGCTCGAAGACCCAGTACTTC. It encodes CASSLKGSKTQYF.

This clonotype was counted ten times or more. V gene TRBV5-6 combines with J gene TRBJ2-5; 10 nucleotides line up with TRBD2. CDR3 size: 15 residues. V lost 4 bases to trimming and J lost 7 bases; unmatched junction nucleotides: 10. Looked up from germline, CDR1 is SGHDT and CDR2 is YYEEEE. Written as DNA, the CDR3 is TGTGCCAGCAGCGGCTGGCTAGCGGGAGAAGTGACCCAGTACTTC. This translates into CASSGWLAGEVTQYF.

There are many counts of this clonotype. The rearrangement links TRBV6-2 or TRBV6-3 to TRBJ2-2; the D is unclear. This CDR3 has 13 residues. V dropped 6 bases and J dropped 5 bases, with 10 bases sitting between them. The germline V gene has CDR1 MNHEY and CDR2 SVGEGT. CDR3 DNA sequence: TGTGCCAGCAGGAATCTTAGGACCGGGGAGCTGTTTTTT. It codes for CASRNLRTGELFF.

This clonotype was counted ten times or more. The chain joins TRBV30 to TRBJ2-2, with TRBD1 matching 7 bases. With 1 base clipped from V and 1 base from J, the junction kept 3 bases outside the gene matches. The germline CDR1 and CDR2 sequences are GTSNPN and SVGIG (reference sequence). There are 15 residues in the CDR3. This chain's CDR3 is CAWSDDRVNTGELFF. The CDR3 DNA reads TGTGCCTGGAGTGATGACAGGGTGAACACCGGGGAGCTGTTTTTT.

The chain joins TRBV11-2 to TRBJ2-7; the D is unclear. Trimming pared 3 bases from V and 4 bases from J, leaving 16 bases between. CDR1 is SGHAT and CDR2 is FQNNGV in the germline V gene. This CDR3 is 15 amino acids long. CDR3 in amino acids: CASSFFGHRAYEQYF. The CDR3 DNA follows: TGTGCCAGCAGCTTTTTCGGGCACCGGGCGTACGAGCAGTACTTC.

This clonotype was picked up many times. The rearrangement joins TRBV6-2 or TRBV6-3 to TRBJ2-7, with D unresolved. The CDR3 runs to 12 residues. CDR1 is MNHEY and CDR2 is SVGEGT in the germline V gene. The V end lost 0 bases, the J end lost 2 bases, and 2 bases lay between the germline ends. CDR3 sequence (DNA): TGTGCCAGCAGTTACTCCCCCTACGAGCAGTACTTC. It encodes CASSYSPYEQYF.

A remark on this clonotype: This may be a read error, as it is one base from a much larger clone. The rearrangement uses TRBV20-1 and TRBJ1-1, with D hard to call. V was trimmed by 5 bases and J by 11 bases, leaving 15 bases between them. From germline, CDR1 is DFQATT and CDR2 SNEGSKA (reference sequence). The CDR3 runs 11 residues. CDR3: CSALGYLEAFF. CDR3 in DNA: TGCAGTGCTCTCGGGTACCTCGAGGCTTTCTTT.

This clonotype showed up just a few times. The V gene is TRBV6-5, the J gene TRBJ2-6, with TRBD1 matching over 11 bases. J gave up 4 bases and V 6 bases, and 8 bases lay outside the gene matches. The V gene's germline CDR1 is MNHEY and CDR2 SVGAGI. CDR3 length: 17 residues. The CDR3 is CASRSGQGARGANVLTF. The CDR3 coding sequence is TGTGCCAGCAGATCAGGACAGGGGGCGCGGGGGGCCAACGTCCTGACTTTC.

CDR3 DNA sequence: TGTGCCAGCAGCTTGGAGGGATACCTCAACTACGAGCAGTACTTC. It specifies CASSLEGYLNYEQYF. The V and J genes are TRBV5-5 and TRBJ2-7; no definite D call. The CDR3 loop spans 15 amino acids. Germline V gene sequence: CDR1 SGHKS, CDR2 YYEKEE (reference sequence). The ends were cut back, 0 bases at V and 3 bases at J, with 13 bases in the middle.

This clonotype was observed at least ten times. The chain uses TRBV4-3 and TRBJ1-2, with 7 bases that match TRBD1. V lost 0 bases and J lost 5; bases outside the gene matches: 3. Germline V gene sequence: CDR1 LGHNA, CDR2 YSLEER. The CDR3 sequence is 14 residues long. CDR3 DNA: TGCGCCAGCAGCCAAGAGGGACAGCTTTATGGCTACACCTTC. As protein: CASSQEGQLYGYTF.

This clonotype was found many times. The chain combines TRBV12-3 or TRBV12-4 with TRBJ2-7; the D gene could be TRBD1 or TRBD2 (5 bases each). The V gene lost 5 bases and the J gene lost 5 bases, with 10 bases spanning the gap. This CDR3 spans 12 amino acids. The DNA for the CDR3 is TGTGCCAGCAGTCGAGGGGCCCACGAGCAGTACTTC. Protein sequence: CASSRGAHEQYF.

This clonotype was seen many times. This chain connects TRBV12-3 or TRBV12-4 to TRBJ2-3, with no clear D. The germline V and J ends were trimmed by 1 base and 6 bases, with 17 bases remaining between them. This CDR3 is 16 amino acids long. The CDR3 protein is CASSLEGSAPVDTQYF. The CDR3 DNA is TGTGCCAGCAGTTTAGAAGGTTCCGCGCCTGTGGATACGCAGTATTTT.